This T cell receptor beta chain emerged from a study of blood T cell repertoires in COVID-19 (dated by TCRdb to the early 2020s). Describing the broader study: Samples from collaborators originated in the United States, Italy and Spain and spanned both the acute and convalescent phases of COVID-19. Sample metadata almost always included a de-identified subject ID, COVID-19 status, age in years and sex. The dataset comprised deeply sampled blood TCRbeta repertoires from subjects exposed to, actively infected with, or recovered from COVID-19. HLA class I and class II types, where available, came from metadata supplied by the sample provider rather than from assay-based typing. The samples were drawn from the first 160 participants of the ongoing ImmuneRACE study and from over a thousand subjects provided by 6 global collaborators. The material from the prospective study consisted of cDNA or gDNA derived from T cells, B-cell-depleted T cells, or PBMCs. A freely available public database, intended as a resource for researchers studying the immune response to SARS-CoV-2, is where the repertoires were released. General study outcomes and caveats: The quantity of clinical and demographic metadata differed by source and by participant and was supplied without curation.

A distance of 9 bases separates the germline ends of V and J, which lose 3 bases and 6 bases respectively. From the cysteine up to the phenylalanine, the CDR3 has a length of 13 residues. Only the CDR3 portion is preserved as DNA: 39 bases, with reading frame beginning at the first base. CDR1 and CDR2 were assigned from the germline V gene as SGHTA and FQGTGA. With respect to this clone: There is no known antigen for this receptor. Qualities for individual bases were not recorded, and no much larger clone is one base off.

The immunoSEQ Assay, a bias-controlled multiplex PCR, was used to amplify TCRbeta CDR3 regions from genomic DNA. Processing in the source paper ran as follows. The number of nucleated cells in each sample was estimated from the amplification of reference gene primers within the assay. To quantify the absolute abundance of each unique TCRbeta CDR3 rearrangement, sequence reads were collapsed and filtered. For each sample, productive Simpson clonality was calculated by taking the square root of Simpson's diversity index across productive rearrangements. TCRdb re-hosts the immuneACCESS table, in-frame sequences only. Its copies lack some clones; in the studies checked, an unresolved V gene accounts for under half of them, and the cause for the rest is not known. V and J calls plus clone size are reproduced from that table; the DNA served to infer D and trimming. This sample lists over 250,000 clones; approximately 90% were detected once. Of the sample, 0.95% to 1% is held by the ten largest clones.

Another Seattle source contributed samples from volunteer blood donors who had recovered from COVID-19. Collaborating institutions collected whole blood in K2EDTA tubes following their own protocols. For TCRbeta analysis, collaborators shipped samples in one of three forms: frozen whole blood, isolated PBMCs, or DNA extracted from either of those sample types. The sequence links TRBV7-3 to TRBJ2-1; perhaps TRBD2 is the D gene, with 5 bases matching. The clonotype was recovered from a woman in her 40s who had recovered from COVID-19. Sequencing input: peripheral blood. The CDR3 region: CASSFDGVNEQFF. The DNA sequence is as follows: TGTGCCAGCAGCTTTGACGGGGTCAATGAGCAGTTCTTC.